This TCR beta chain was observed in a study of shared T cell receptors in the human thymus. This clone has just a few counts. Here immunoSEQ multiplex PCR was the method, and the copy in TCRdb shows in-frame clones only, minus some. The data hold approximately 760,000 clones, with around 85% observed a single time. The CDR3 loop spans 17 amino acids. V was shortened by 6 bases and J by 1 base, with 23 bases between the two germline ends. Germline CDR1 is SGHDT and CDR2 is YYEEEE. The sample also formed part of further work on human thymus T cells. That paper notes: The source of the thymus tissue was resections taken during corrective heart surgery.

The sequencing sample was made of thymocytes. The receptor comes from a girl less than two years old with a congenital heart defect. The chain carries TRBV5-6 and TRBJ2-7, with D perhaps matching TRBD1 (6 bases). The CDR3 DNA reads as TGTGCCAGCACCGTGACTCCGGGACACAGATCTTCCTACGAGCAGTACTTC. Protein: CASTVTPGHRSSYEQYF. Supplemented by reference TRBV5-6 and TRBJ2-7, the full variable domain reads DAGVTQSPTHLIKTRGQQVTLRCSPKSGHDTVSWYQQALGQGPQFIFQYYEEEERQRGNFPDRFSGHQFPNYSSELNVNALLLGDSALYLCASTVTPGHRSSYEQYFGPGTRLTVT.